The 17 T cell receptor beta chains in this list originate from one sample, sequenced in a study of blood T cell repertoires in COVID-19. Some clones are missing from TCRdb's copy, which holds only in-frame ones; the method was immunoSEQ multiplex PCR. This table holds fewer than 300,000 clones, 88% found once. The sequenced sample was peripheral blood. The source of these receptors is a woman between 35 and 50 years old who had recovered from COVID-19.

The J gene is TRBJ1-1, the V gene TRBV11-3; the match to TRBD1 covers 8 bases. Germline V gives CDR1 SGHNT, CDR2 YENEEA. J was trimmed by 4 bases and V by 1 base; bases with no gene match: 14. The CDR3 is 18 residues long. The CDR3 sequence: CASSLGRGRGLSGTEAFF. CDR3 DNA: TGTGCCAGCAGCTTAGGGCGCGGCAGGGGGCTTAGTGGCACTGAAGCTTTCTTT. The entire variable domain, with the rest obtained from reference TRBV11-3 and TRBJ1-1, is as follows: EAGVVQSPRYKIIEKKQPVAFWCNPISGHNTLYWYLQNLGQGPELLIRYENEEAVDDSQLPKDRFSAERLKGVDSTLKIQPAELGDSAVYLCASSLGRGRGLSGTEAFFGQGTRLTVV.

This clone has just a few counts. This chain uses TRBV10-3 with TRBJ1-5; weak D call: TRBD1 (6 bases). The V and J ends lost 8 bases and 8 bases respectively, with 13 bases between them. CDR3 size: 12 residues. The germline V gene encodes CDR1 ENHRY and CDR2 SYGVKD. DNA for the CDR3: TGTGCCATCGGGGGGGCGGTGGAGCCCCAGCATTTT. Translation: CAIGGAVEPQHF.

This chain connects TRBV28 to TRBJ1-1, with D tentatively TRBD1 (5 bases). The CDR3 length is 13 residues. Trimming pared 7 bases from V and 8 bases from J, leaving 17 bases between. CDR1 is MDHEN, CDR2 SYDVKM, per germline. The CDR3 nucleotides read TGTGCCAGCACCCTCCCGTGGGGGGGGGAAGCTTTCTTT. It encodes CASTLPWGGEAFF.

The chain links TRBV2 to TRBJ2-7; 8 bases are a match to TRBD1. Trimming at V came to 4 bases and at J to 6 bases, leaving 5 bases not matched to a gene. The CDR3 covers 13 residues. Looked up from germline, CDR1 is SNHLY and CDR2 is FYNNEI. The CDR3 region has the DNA TGTGCCAGCAGTGTTCGACAGGGGAGCGAGCAGTACTTC. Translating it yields CASSVRQGSEQYF.

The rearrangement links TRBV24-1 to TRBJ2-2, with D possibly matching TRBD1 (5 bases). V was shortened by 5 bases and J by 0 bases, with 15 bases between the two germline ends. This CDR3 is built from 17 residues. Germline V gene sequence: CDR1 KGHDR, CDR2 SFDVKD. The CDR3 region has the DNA TGTGCCACCAGTGGCCCCAGGGCAGGCCCGAACACCGGGGAGCTGTTTTTT. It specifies CATSGPRAGPNTGELFF.

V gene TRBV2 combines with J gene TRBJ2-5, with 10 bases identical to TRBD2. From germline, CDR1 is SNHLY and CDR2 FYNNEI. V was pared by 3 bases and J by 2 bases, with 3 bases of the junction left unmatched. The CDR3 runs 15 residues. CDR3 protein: CASSDGLADQETQYF. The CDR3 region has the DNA TGTGCCAGCAGTGATGGACTAGCGGATCAAGAGACCCAGTACTTC.

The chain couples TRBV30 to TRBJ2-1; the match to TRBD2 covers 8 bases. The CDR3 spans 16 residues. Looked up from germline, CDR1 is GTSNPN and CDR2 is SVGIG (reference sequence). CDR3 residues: CGLVAGSGGAYNEQFF. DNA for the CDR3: TGTGGGCTTGTAGCGGGAAGTGGGGGGGCCTACAATGAGCAGTTCTTC.

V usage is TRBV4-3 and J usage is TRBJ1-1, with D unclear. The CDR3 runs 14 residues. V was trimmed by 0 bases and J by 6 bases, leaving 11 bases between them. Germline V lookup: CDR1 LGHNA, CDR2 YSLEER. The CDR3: CASSQDTLEAEAFF. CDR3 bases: TGCGCCAGCAGCCAAGATACTCTTGAGGCTGAAGCTTTCTTT.

The CDR3: CASSPPDTFGYTF. The DNA of the CDR3 is TGTGCCAGCAGCCCCCCCGACACTTTTGGCTACACCTTC. The V call is TRBV2, the J call TRBJ1-2, with D hard to call. This CDR3 contains 13 residues. V was trimmed by 6 bases and J by 7 bases, leaving 15 bases between them. CDR1 and CDR2 (germline): SNHLY, FYNNEI.

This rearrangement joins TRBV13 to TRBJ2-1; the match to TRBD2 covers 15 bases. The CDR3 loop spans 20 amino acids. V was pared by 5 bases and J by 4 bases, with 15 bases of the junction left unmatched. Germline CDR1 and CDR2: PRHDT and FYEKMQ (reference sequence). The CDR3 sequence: CASSRYLRTSGRGFYNEQFF. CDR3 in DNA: TGTGCCAGCAGCCGCTACTTACGGACTAGCGGGAGGGGGTTTTACAATGAGCAGTTCTTC.

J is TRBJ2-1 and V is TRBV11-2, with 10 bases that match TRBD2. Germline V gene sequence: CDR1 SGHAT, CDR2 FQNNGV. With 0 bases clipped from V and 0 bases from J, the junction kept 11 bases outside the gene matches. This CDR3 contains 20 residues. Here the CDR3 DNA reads TGTGCCAGCAGCTTAGATTTCGCTAGCGGGAGCCGCGGCTCCTACAATGAGCAGTTCTTC. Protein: CASSLDFASGSRGSYNEQFF.

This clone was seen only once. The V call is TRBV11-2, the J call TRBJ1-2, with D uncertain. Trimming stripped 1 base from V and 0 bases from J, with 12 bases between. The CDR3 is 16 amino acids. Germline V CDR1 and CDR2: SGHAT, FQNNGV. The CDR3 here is CASSLGLAAANYGYTF. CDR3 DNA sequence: TGTGCCAGCAGCTTAGGTTTGGCCGCAGCTAACTATGGCTACACCTTC. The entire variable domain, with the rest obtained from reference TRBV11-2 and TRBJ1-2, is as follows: EAGVAQSPRYKIIEKRQSVAFWCNPISGHATLYWYQQILGQGPKLLIQFQNNGVVDDSQLPKDRFSAERLKGVDSTLKIQPAKLEDSAVYLCASSLGLAAANYGYTFGSGTRLTVV.

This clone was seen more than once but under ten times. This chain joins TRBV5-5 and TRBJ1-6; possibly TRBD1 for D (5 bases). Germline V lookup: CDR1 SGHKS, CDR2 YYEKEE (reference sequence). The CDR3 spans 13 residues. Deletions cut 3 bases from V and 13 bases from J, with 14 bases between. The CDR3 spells CASSSDPGGPLHF. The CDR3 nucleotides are TGTGCCAGCAGCTCGGACCCGGGGGGGCCCCTCCACTTT.

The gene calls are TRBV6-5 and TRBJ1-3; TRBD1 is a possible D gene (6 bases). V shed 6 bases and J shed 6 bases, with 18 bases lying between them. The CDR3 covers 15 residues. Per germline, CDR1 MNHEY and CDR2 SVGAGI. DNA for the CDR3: TGTGCCAGCAGCTGGGCCGGGGCAGGGGAAAACACCATATATTTT. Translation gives CASSWAGAGENTIYF.

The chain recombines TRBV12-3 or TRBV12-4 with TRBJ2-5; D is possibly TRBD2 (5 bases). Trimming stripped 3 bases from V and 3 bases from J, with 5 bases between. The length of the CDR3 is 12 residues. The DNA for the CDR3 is TGTGCCAGCAGTTTGGAGGAAGAGACCCAGTACTTC. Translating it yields CASSLEEETQYF.

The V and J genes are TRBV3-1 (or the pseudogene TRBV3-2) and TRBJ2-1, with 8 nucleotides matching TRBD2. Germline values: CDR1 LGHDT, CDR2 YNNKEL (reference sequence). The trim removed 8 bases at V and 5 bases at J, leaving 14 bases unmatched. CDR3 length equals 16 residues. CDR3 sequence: CASCDREGFDNNEQFF. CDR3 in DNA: TGTGCCAGCTGCGATCGGGAGGGATTTGACAACAATGAGCAGTTCTTC.

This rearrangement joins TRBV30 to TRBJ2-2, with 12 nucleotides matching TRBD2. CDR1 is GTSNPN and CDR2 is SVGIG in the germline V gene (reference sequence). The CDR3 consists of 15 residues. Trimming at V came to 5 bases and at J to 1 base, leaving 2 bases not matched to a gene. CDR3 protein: CAWGGLAGNTGELFF. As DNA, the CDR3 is TGTGCCTGGGGGGGACTAGCGGGGAACACCGGGGAGCTGTTTTTT.